Below, 3 T cell receptor beta chains from the same sample are listed, as sequenced in a study of cytotoxic CD8 clonotypes in ibrutinib-treated CLL. Method: immunoSEQ multiplex PCR; TCRdb's copy keeps in-frame clones and lacks some. The profile shows tens of thousands of clones, roughly three quarters of them singletons. The sample was PBMCs, taken after 24 months of ibrutinib treatment. Source of these receptors: a human donor with chronic lymphocytic leukemia.

The CDR3 DNA reads TGTGCCAGCAGCCTGGACGGCTATAATTCACCCCTCCACTTT. Amino acid sequence: CASSLDGYNSPLHF. The rearrangement links TRBV7-8 to TRBJ1-6; D remains unclear. Trimming took off 5 bases at V and 3 bases at J, with 8 bases between the two ends. The CDR3 contains 14 residues. The germline CDR1 and CDR2 sequences are SGHVS and FQNEAQ.

The V and J genes are TRBV6-6 and TRBJ1-2, with D hard to call. V shed 2 bases and J shed 8 bases, with 18 bases lying between them. CDR3 length: 15 amino acids. Germline CDR1 reads MNHNY; CDR2 reads SVGAGI (reference sequence). The CDR3: CASSYDSVTSRGYTF. Written as DNA, the CDR3 is TGTGCCAGCAGTTACGATAGTGTAACCTCGCGGGGCTACACCTTC.

The rearrangement joins TRBV25-1 to TRBJ1-4; 9 bases are a match to TRBD1. The CDR3 loop spans 15 amino acids. Germline CDR1 and CDR2: MGHDK and SYGVNS. The V and J ends lost 3 bases and 8 bases, in that order; junction bases with no gene match: 7. In DNA, the CDR3 is TGTGCCAGCAGTGACCCGACAGGGGGGAAGGAAAAACTGTTTTTT. Translating gives CASSDPTGGKEKLFF.